The T cell receptor (beta chain) under discussion was sequenced for a study of blood T cell repertoires in COVID-19 (dated by TCRdb to the early 2020s). About the study as a whole: Collaborator samples came from the United States, Italy and Spain and covered acute and convalescent phases of COVID-19. The material from the prospective study consisted of cDNA or gDNA derived from T cells, B-cell-depleted T cells, or PBMCs. The dataset comprised deeply sampled blood TCRbeta repertoires from subjects exposed to, actively infected with, or recovered from COVID-19. A freely available public database, intended as a resource for researchers studying the immune response to SARS-CoV-2, is where the repertoires were released. Samples were obtained from the ongoing ImmuneRACE study (first 160 participants) and from over 1,000 subjects provided by 6 global collaborators. A de-identified subject ID, COVID-19 status, age in years and sex were almost always included in the sample metadata. Where available, HLA class I and class II types were taken from metadata supplied by the sample provider and were not determined by assay-based typing. Study-level results and caveats: Clinical and demographic metadata were provided uncurated, with the amount varying by source and participant.

Enrolling through a virtual design, the prospective study's participants ranged in age from about 18 to 100 years and lived across roughly 23 United States geographic areas. In the prospective study, cohorts were assigned on the basis of participant-reported clinical history obtained from a screening survey and a study questionnaire. Mobile phlebotomists in the prospective study collected whole blood, serum and a nasopharyngeal or oropharyngeal swab from every participant. Additional blood draws and questionnaires over an approximately two-month period could optionally be provided by prospective study participants. Before DNA extraction, prospective study blood samples were shipped either frozen or at room temperature. On this clone: Its antigen remains unidentified. Base qualities are missing; no much larger clone stands one base away.

TCRbeta CDR3 regions were amplified from genomic DNA using the immunoSEQ Assay, a bias-controlled multiplex PCR. Per the authors' processing: The number of nucleated cells in each sample was estimated from the amplification of reference gene primers within the assay. To quantify the absolute abundance of each unique TCRbeta CDR3 rearrangement, sequence reads were collapsed and filtered. For each sample, productive Simpson clonality was calculated as the square root of Simpson's diversity index across productive rearrangements. The table was pulled from immuneACCESS by TCRdb, which kept in-frame rearrangements only. Such tables lose some clones; where checked, under half of the loss comes from unresolved V genes, and the rest has no known cause. V, J and clone size reflect that table, while D and trimming were determined from the DNA. The sample yields 200,000 to 300,000 clones; about 90% were counted once. Roughly 4% of the sample is held by the ten biggest clonotypes.

Inclusive of the bounding cysteine and phenylalanine, the CDR3 is 17 residues long. This entry keeps only the CDR3 DNA: 51 bases, framed from base 1. The germline V gene supplies CDR1 MDHEN and CDR2 SYDVKM. V is pruned by 8 bases and J by 0 bases, leaving 12 bases of the junction without a gene match. The sequence derives from a woman between 25 and 40 years old with acute COVID-19. Recombination joined TRBV28 with TRBJ2-4, and TRBD1 matches 8 of the central bases. The specimen was PBMCs or T cells enriched from blood (not recorded which). The DNA sequence is TGTGCCAGCGGAACTCGGGACAGGTTCCTAGCCAAAAACATTCAGTACTTC. The resulting protein is CASGTRDRFLAKNIQYF.